This TCR beta chain was recorded in a study of cytomegalovirus exposure and HLA in healthy donors. Across the whole study: Among about 179 million T cells, an earlier analysis found 117 million unique TCR beta sequences.

The PCR contained 60 Vbeta and 13 Jbeta primers. Profiling relied on immunoSEQ multiplex PCR, and the TCRdb table lists in-frame clones only, not all of them. Of 240,000 or so clones in the sample, 82% are singletons; the top ten hold around 5.4%. This CDR3 has 15 residues. V was clipped by 3 bases and J by 7 bases; unmatched bases: 10. The germline V gene encodes CDR1 SEHNR and CDR2 FQNEAQ (reference sequence). Sequencing used PBMCs. The TCR originated in a woman in her thirties or forties in good health and CMV-seropositive. The genes are TRBV7-9 and TRBJ2-7; 9 bases align to TRBD1. CDR3 DNA: TGTGCCAGCAGCTTCATTACAGGGGGCATGGGGGAGCAGTACTTC. Residues: CASSFITGGMGEQYF.